This T cell receptor (beta chain) was sequenced for a study of siplizumab effects on memory and regulatory T cells. TCRdb's copy holds only in-frame clones and misses some; the assay was immunoSEQ multiplex PCR. The data contain about 100,000 clones, around 95% of them singletons. The CDR3 has 14 amino acids. The V gene's germline CDR1 is MNHEY and CDR2 SMNVEV (reference sequence). V trimming: 3 bases; J trimming: 1 base; junction bases outside the gene matches: 3. The chain combines TRBV27 with TRBJ2-7; 7 bases align to TRBD2. Sequenced input: Tregs sorted from blood. This receptor was taken from a human donor in good health. CDR3 nucleotides: TGTGCCAGCAGTTTGTGGCGGGAGTCCTACGAGCAGTACTTC. Its protein product is CASSLWRESYEQYF.